The rows below give T cell receptor beta chains drawn from one sample of a study of regulatory T cells in long-lasting Graves disease. MiXCR, applied by TCRdb to the multiplex PCR reads, yields one record per CDR3 protein. The data contain some 330,000 distinct CDR3 sequences, roughly 10% of them singletons. The same data also contributed to another study, on T cells in Graves' hyperthyroidism and ophthalmopathy.

Specimen: peripheral blood mononuclear cells (PBMCs), collected at new diagnosis, from a patient treated with antithyroid drugs. These receptors all come from a woman aged 18-29 years with Graves disease. CDR3s include the opening cysteine and the closing phenylalanine or tryptophan. D genes are given only for firm matches. Clone sizes are given selectively: once, few, many, or a class where the clone is expanded.

abundance	d_gene	v_gene	len	j_gene	CDR3nt	CDR3aa
-	TRBD1	TRBV7-9	16	TRBJ2-3	TGTGCCAGCAGCACACGACAGGGTGTCAGGATGGATACGCAGTATTTT	CASSTRQGVRMDTQYF
few	TRBD1	TRBV27	16	TRBJ2-2	TGTGCCAGTCACAATAGACAGGGGACCAACACCGGGGAGCTGTTTTTT	CASHNRQGTNTGELFF
many	-	TRBV6-1	16	TRBJ1-2	TGTGCCAGCAGTGAAGAATGGGTCAGTGGGGTCGATGGCTACACCTTC	CASSEEWVSGVDGYTF
few	-	TRBV27	16	TRBJ1-2	TGTGCCAGCAGTTTTTCAGAAGCCTACAACCTCTATGGCTACACCTTC	CASSFSEAYNLYGYTF
many	TRBD2	TRBV9	18	TRBJ2-3	TGTGCCAGCAGCGTAAGTTGGCTAGCGGGAGATGGCACAGATACGCAGTATTTT	CASSVSWLAGDGTDTQYF
many	TRBD1	TRBV12-3/TRBV12-4	17	TRBJ2-1	TGTGCCAGCAGTTTTCGCATGAGGGGGCAACCCTACAATGAGCAGTTCTTC	CASSFRMRGQPYNEQFF
-	TRBD2	TRBV9	13	TRBJ2-1	TGTGCCAGCAGCCTTAGCGGGGTCAATGAGCAGTTCTTC	CASSLSGVNEQFF
many	-	TRBV12-3/TRBV12-4	15	TRBJ2-7	TGTGCCAGCAGTCGCGGGACATTATGGACCTACGAGCAGTACTTC	CASSRGTLWTYEQYF
-	-	TRBV24-1	16	TRBJ2-1	TGTGCCACCAGTGATCCCAGGGGGGCCTTCTACAATGAGCAGTTCTTC	CATSDPRGAFYNEQFF
many	-	TRBV7-3	13	TRBJ1-1	TGTGCCAGCAGCTTAAGCCCTCATTCTGAAGCTTTCTTT	CASSLSPHSEAFF
-	TRBD1	TRBV20-1	14	TRBJ1-2	TGCAGTGCTAGGCATACAGGGGGCAGAGACGGCTACACCTTC	CSARHTGGRDGYTF
many	-	TRBV29-1	11	TRBJ2-3	TGCAGCGTTGATGTTTATGATACGCAGTATTTT	CSVDVYDTQYF
many	TRBD2	TRBV10-1	16	TRBJ2-7	TGCGCCAGCAGTGATCGCCCGGGACTAGCGTCGTACGAGCAGTACTTC	CASSDRPGLASYEQYF
-	-	TRBV12-3/TRBV12-4	15	TRBJ2-2	TGTGCCAGCAGTAACCTACAGGACCCAAACGGGGAGCTGTTTTTT	CASSNLQDPNGELFF
many	-	TRBV2	12	TRBJ1-2	TGTGCCAGCAGTGTTAGATTGGATGGCTACACCTTC	CASSVRLDGYTF
many	-	TRBV11-2	15	TRBJ2-1	TGTGCCAGCACCCTCGGGCTAGTCTTATACAATGAGCAGTTCTTC	CASTLGLVLYNEQFF
many	-	TRBV5-6	12	TRBJ2-1	TGTGCCAGCAGCGGCCCAAGAAATGAGCAGTTCTTC	CASSGPRNEQFF
many	-	TRBV27	11	TRBJ2-1	TGTGCCAGCAGTCTTCCGGGGGAGCAGTTCTTC	CASSLPGEQFF
-	-	TRBV7-9	16	TRBJ2-1	TGTGCCAGCAGCCCGAGGGGACGGGGGGCATACAATGAGCAGTTCTTC	CASSPRGRGAYNEQFF
many	-	TRBV6-5	15	TRBJ2-1	TGTGCCAGCAGTTACTCGTATTACTCCTACAATGAGCAGTTCTTC	CASSYSYYSYNEQFF
many	-	TRBV7-2	13	TRBJ2-7	TGTGCCAGCAGCCCCCGACGGTCGGACGAGCAGTACTTC	CASSPRRSDEQYF
many	-	TRBV6-5	14	TRBJ2-5	TGTGCCAGCAGTTACTCGCCGGGGGAAGAGACCCAGTACTTC	CASSYSPGEETQYF
few	TRBD2	TRBV20-1	18	TRBJ2-1	TGCAGTGCTAGAGCGCAAGGGGGCGGGAGGGCCATTTACAATGAGCAGTTCTTC	CSARAQGGGRAIYNEQFF
-	-	TRBV15	15	TRBJ1-5	TGTGCCACCAGCAGAGATCTATACGGGGGCGCGGCCCAGCATTTT	CATSRDLYGGAAQHF
-	TRBD1	TRBV6-5	17	TRBJ2-3	TGTGCCAGCAGTTACTCGAGGGGGACAGGGCTTTCGGATACGCAGTATTTT	CASSYSRGTGLSDTQYF
many	TRBD2	TRBV7-2	15	TRBJ2-7	TGTGCCAGCAGCTTCTTAGCGGGAGGGTCCGGCGAGCAGTACTTC	CASSFLAGGSGEQYF
few	TRBD2	TRBV5-1	16	TRBJ2-5	TGCGCCAGCAGCCTAGGAGCGGGAGGGCTGGCCGAGACCCAGTACTTC	CASSLGAGGLAETQYF
many	-	TRBV7-2	15	TRBJ1-2	TGTGCCAGCAGCTTAGGAGGGACATTTACTTATGGCTACACCTTC	CASSLGGTFTYGYTF
many	-	TRBV28	13	TRBJ1-1	TGTGCCAGTGGGAGACAGCCTAACACTGAAGCTTTCTTT	CASGRQPNTEAFF
many	TRBD2	TRBV30	16	TRBJ2-1	TGTGCCTGGAGCCTGGGGGCTAGCGGGAGCGGTAATGAGCAGTTCTTC	CAWSLGASGSGNEQFF
many	TRBD1	TRBV6-2/TRBV6-3	14	TRBJ1-2	TGTGCCAGCAGTTCAGCGACAGGGGGGCACGGCTACACCTTC	CASSSATGGHGYTF
many	-	TRBV13	14	TRBJ2-7	TGTGCCAGCAGCCTCAAAGGGACATTTATCGAGCAGTACTTC	CASSLKGTFIEQYF
-	-	TRBV5-1	14	TRBJ2-7	TGCGCCAGCAGCTTAAGCCAGCCACTAGACGAGCAGTACTTC	CASSLSQPLDEQYF
-	-	TRBV4-2	17	TRBJ2-1	TGTGCCAGCAGCCACCCGCTCCTAGCGCCCGCGGCGAGTGAGCAGTTCTTC	CASSHPLLAPAASEQFF
few	TRBD1	TRBV5-4	15	TRBJ2-5	TGTGCCAGCAGCTTCGGACAGGATCATGGTCCGGCCCAGTACTTC	CASSFGQDHGPAQYF
-	-	TRBV14	14	TRBJ1-3	TGTGCCAGCAGCCGGGGAAACTCTGGAAACACCATATATTTT	CASSRGNSGNTIYF
-	-	TRBV27	14	TRBJ1-2	TGTGCCAGCAAGTTATTGTCGGGACTCCCGTACTACACCTTC	CASKLLSGLPYYTF
many	-	TRBV13	16	TRBJ2-7	TGTGCCAGCAGCTTAGGAGGGACCCGCCAAGCCTACGAGCAGTACTTC	CASSLGGTRQAYEQYF
-	TRBD1	TRBV13	16	TRBJ2-1	TGTGCCAGCAGCGTCATACGGGACAGGACTTACAATGAGCAGTTCTTC	CASSVIRDRTYNEQFF
few	-	TRBV6-1	15	TRBJ1-2	TGTGCCAGCAGGACCCCCCGAGGGGCGCAGGATGGCTACACCTTC	CASRTPRGAQDGYTF
many	TRBD1	TRBV20-1	17	TRBJ2-1	TGCAGTGCTAGGGACTCGAATCCCCGGGACAGTTACGATGAGCAGTTCTTC	CSARDSNPRDSYDEQFF
many	TRBD2	TRBV20-1	12	TRBJ2-1	TGCAGTGCTAGTCGGGACTACCTTAGAGAGTTCTTC	CSASRDYLREFF
many	-	TRBV2	17	TRBJ2-1	TGTGCCAGCAGTGAAAACGCGGGTCGGAGCTCCTACAATGAGCAGTTCTTC	CASSENAGRSSYNEQFF
many	-	TRBV20-1	15	TRBJ2-1	TGCAGTGCCACCCCGGCGGACACCGCTCTCGGTGAGCAGTTCTTC	CSATPADTALGEQFF
many	-	TRBV10-1	14	TRBJ2-2	TGCGCCAGCAGTGAGTCGAAGAACACCGGGGAGCTGTTTTTT	CASSESKNTGELFF